The 30 T cell receptor beta chains below all came from one sample that was sequenced in a study of T cells after yellow fever vaccination. TCRdb independently ran MiXCR on the 5' RACE reads; one entry per CDR3 protein. The sample consists of some 73,000 distinct CDR3 sequences, 7.5% to 9% of them appearing once. The material sequenced was CD8+ T cells sorted from PBMCs, taken on the day of the yellow fever booster vaccination. These receptors came from a man aged 25 to 40 who received the YFV17D yellow fever vaccine.

A few counts support this clonotype. The rearrangement joins TRBV24-1 to TRBJ1-5, with a tentative D call TRBD1 (5 bases). V lost 4 bases and J lost 1, with 7 bases in between. In germline, CDR1 is KGHDR, CDR2 SFDVKD. The CDR3 loop spans 14 amino acids. The CDR3 reads CATSEGQSNQPQHF. DNA for the CDR3: TGTGCCACCAGTGAAGGACAAAGCAATCAGCCCCAGCATTTT.

A word on this clonotype: A read error may be the cause here, since a much bigger clone is one base away. The chain is built from TRBV29-1 and TRBJ2-1, with no clear D. CDR1 SQVTM and CDR2 ANQGSEA come from the germline V gene. The CDR3 spans 12 residues. The V and J ends lost 2 bases and 12 bases respectively, with 14 bases between them. CDR3: CSVEMPQPAQFF. In DNA form, the CDR3 reads TGCAGCGTTGAAATGCCGCAACCTGCGCAGTTCTTC.

This clonotype was seen only a few times. V and J are TRBV20-1 and TRBJ1-3; 12 bases line up with TRBD1. CDR1 is DFQATT, CDR2 SNEGSKA, per germline (reference sequence). The trim removed 3 bases at V and 5 bases at J, leaving 11 bases unmatched. CDR3 length: 17 amino acids. The CDR3 here is CSARGQGAMRDRNTIYF. The CDR3 nucleotides are TGCAGTGCTAGGGGACAGGGGGCCATGAGGGATCGAAACACCATATATTTT.

This chain joins TRBV27 and TRBJ2-7; maybe TRBD1 (5 bases). The CDR3 covers 13 residues. Deletions cut 5 bases from V and 2 bases from J, with 10 bases between. CDR1 and CDR2 (germline): MNHEY, SMNVEV (reference sequence). The CDR3 nucleotides read TGTGCCAGCAGTCAAGGACATACCTACGAGCAGTACTTC. Protein product: CASSQGHTYEQYF.

This chain joins TRBV6-2 or TRBV6-3 and TRBJ2-3; the match to TRBD2 covers 7 bases. V shed 2 bases and J 4 bases; nucleotides not matched to a gene: 6. Germline assignment: CDR1 MNHEY and CDR2 SVGEGT. CDR3 size: 15 residues. This chain's CDR3 is CASSYGGSGADTQYF. CDR3 DNA sequence: TGTGCCAGCAGTTACGGCGGGAGCGGCGCAGATACGCAGTATTTT.

The V call is TRBV27, the J call TRBJ2-5; D unresolved. Trimming took 6 bases from V and 5 from J, leaving 19 bases between them. Germline-derived CDR1 and CDR2 are MNHEY and SMNVEV (reference sequence). This CDR3 is built from 15 residues. Here the CDR3 reads CASSCGTVELETQYF. In DNA, the CDR3 is TGTGCCAGCAGCTGTGGCACGGTGGAGCTGGAGACCCAGTACTTC.

In its sample, this clonotype was seen once. A read error may be the cause here, since a much bigger clone is one base away. CDR3 amino acids: CSAATRGCEQYF. The CDR3, as DNA: TGCAGCGCCGCGACCAGGGGATGCGAGCAGTACTTC. The rearrangement uses TRBV29-1 and TRBJ2-7, with a weak D call TRBD1 (6 bases). V was cut by 7 bases and J by 6 bases, with 16 bases left in between. CDR3 length equals 12 residues. From germline, CDR1 is SQVTM and CDR2 ANQGSEA.

This chain joins TRBV20-1 and TRBJ2-1, with D hard to call. Trimming removed 1 base at V and 8 bases at J, with 12 bases between. The germline gives CDR1 DFQATT, CDR2 SNEGSKA (reference sequence). This CDR3 spans 13 amino acids. The DNA for the CDR3 is TGCAGTGCTAGAGTACCCCGTTCCGATGAGCAGTTCTTC. It encodes CSARVPRSDEQFF.

This clonotype was observed a few times. The chain joins TRBV12-3 or TRBV12-4 to TRBJ1-2; 8 positions agree with TRBD1. V lost 5 bases to trimming and J lost 8 bases; unmatched junction nucleotides: 10. This CDR3 spans 14 amino acids. The chain's CDR3 is CASSPQTGDKGYTF. CDR3 DNA: TGTGCCAGCAGTCCCCAGACAGGGGATAAGGGCTACACCTTC.

This clonotype was recorded a few times. This rearrangement joins TRBV10-2 to TRBJ2-1; D might be TRBD1 (6 bases). V dropped 8 bases and J dropped 7 bases, with 24 bases sitting between them. The CDR3 has 16 amino acids. The germline gives CDR1 WSHSY, CDR2 SAAADI. The chain's CDR3 is CASGRGSQRYLNEQFF. DNA for the CDR3: TGCGCCAGCGGTAGGGGGTCCCAGCGGTACCTTAATGAGCAGTTCTTC.

The chain joins TRBV7-3 to TRBJ1-1, with 9 bases fitting TRBD1. CDR1 is SGHTA and CDR2 is FQGTGA in the germline V gene. This CDR3 comprises 14 residues. Trimming removed 5 bases from V and 7 bases from J; junction bases left unmatched: 8. The chain's CDR3 is CASSMDRGGGEAFF. CDR3 in DNA: TGTGCCAGCAGCATGGACAGGGGAGGTGGTGAAGCTTTCTTT.

The genes are TRBV4-1 and TRBJ2-7; 8 nucleotides match TRBD2. With V trimmed by 1 base and J by 6 bases, 5 bases remained unmatched. The CDR3 totals 14 residues. The germline V gene encodes CDR1 MGHRA and CDR2 YSYEKL. The chain's CDR3 is CASSQGEGLVEQYF. The CDR3 nucleotides are TGCGCCAGCAGCCAAGGGGAGGGACTAGTCGAGCAGTACTTC.

This clonotype was counted only a few times. This rearrangement joins TRBV12-5 to TRBJ2-7; maybe TRBD2 (6 bases). The germline gives CDR1 LGHNT, CDR2 FRNRAP. The V and J ends lost 6 bases and 1 base respectively, with 13 bases between them. This CDR3 contains 14 residues. CDR3 loop: CASGGGGASYEQYF. The CDR3 DNA reads TGTGCTAGTGGAGGTGGCGGGGCTTCCTACGAGCAGTACTTC.

This clonotype showed up many times. The J gene is TRBJ2-1, the V gene TRBV29-1; 10 bases match TRBD2. There are 14 residues in the CDR3. Germline CDR1 SQVTM, CDR2 ANQGSEA. V was clipped by 1 base and J by 8 bases; unmatched bases: 5. CDR3 DNA: TGCAGCGTTGAAGGACTAGCGGGCTTGGATGAGCAGTTCTTC. This translates into CSVEGLAGLDEQFF.

The rearrangement uses TRBV11-1 and TRBJ1-4; 9 nucleotides match TRBD1. This CDR3 comprises 18 residues. The germline V gene encodes CDR1 SGHAT and CDR2 FQDESV (reference sequence). Germline trimming cut 6 bases from V and 0 bases from J; bases unmatched to any gene: 11. The CDR3 sequence is CASSRPPGQGTTNEKLFF. Here the CDR3 DNA reads TGTGCCAGCAGTCGCCCTCCGGGACAGGGAACAACTAATGAAAAACTGTTTTTT.

This clonotype came up a few times. The J gene is TRBJ2-3, the V gene TRBV6-4, with D uncertain. Germline loops: CDR1 MRHNA, CDR2 SNTAGT. V was clipped by 4 bases and J by 0 bases, with 5 bases between them. CDR3 size: 13 residues. The chain's CDR3 is CASSGHSTDTQYF. CDR3 DNA sequence: TGTGCCAGCAGTGGACATAGCACAGATACGCAGTATTTT.

This clonotype has ten or more counts. The genes are TRBV7-2 and TRBJ2-3; 11 nucleotides agree with TRBD2. The CDR3 extends over 15 amino acids. V lost 5 bases, J lost 4 bases, and 5 bases stayed unmatched. Germline V gene lookup returns CDR1 SGHTA and CDR2 FQGNSA. CDR3 bases: TGTGCCAGCAGCAGACCGGGACTAGCGGCAGATACGCAGTATTTT. Its protein is CASSRPGLAADTQYF.

This clonotype has at least ten counts. The chain has TRBV5-5 and TRBJ2-1; the D gene is possibly TRBD2 (5 bases). The CDR3 runs 15 residues. Germline V gene sequence: CDR1 SGHKS, CDR2 YYEKEE (reference sequence). V was pared by 4 bases and J by 5 bases, with 16 bases between. The CDR3 DNA reads as TGTGCCAGCAGCCCTCCCGAGGGTTTAGACAATGAGCAGTTCTTC. This translates into CASSPPEGLDNEQFF.

V and J are TRBV27 and TRBJ1-1, with D perhaps TRBD1 (5 bases). The V gene's germline CDR1 is MNHEY and CDR2 SMNVEV (reference sequence). V dropped 5 bases and J dropped 9 bases, with 13 bases sitting between them. The CDR3 extends over 12 amino acids. DNA for the CDR3: TGTGCCAGCAGTCCAGGGACTACCCAAGCTTTCTTT. Translated: CASSPGTTQAFF.

This clonotype was seen repeatedly, ten times or more. This rearrangement joins TRBV7-6 to TRBJ2-2; 8 bases are shared with TRBD1. Germline V gene lookup returns CDR1 SGHVS and CDR2 FNYEAQ. The length of the CDR3 is 18 residues. The V gene end was trimmed by 1 base and the J gene end by 3 bases; junction bases not matched to a gene: 10. CDR3 region: CASSLGAGGQGDTGELFF. The CDR3 DNA follows: TGTGCCAGCAGCTTAGGTGCTGGAGGACAGGGCGACACCGGGGAGCTGTTTTTT.

This clonotype was recorded at least ten times. The chain employs TRBV14 and TRBJ2-7; 8 nucleotides agree with TRBD1. The CDR3 extends over 17 amino acids. Germline CDR1 and CDR2: SGHDN and FVKESK. The trim removed 2 bases at V and 2 bases at J, leaving 11 bases unmatched. CDR3 sequence reads: CASSQYIQGAHPYEQYF. CDR3 DNA sequence: TGTGCCAGCAGCCAATACATTCAGGGGGCGCATCCCTACGAGCAGTACTTC.

There are a few counts of this clonotype. This chain links TRBV27 with TRBJ2-1; perhaps TRBD2 as D (5 bases). Trimming left V 10 bases short and J 1 base short, with 14 bases between. The CDR3 runs 14 residues. CDR1 and CDR2 from the germline V gene are MNHEY and SMNVEV (reference sequence). The CDR3 protein is CATVPRGSYNEQFF. CDR3 nucleotide sequence: TGTGCCACCGTCCCAAGAGGGTCCTACAATGAGCAGTTCTTC.

The CDR3 sequence is CASSQEADTQYF. Here the CDR3 DNA reads TGTGCCAGCAGCCAAGAGGCTGATACGCAGTATTTT. The rearrangement links TRBV3-1 to TRBJ2-3; D is undetermined. In germline, CDR1 is LGHDT, CDR2 YNNKEL (reference sequence). The CDR3 spans 12 residues. Trimming removed 0 bases from V and 6 bases from J, with 4 bases in between.

This clonotype was detected a few times. The chain is built from TRBV29-1 and TRBJ1-1; no definite D call. Germline V lookup: CDR1 SQVTM, CDR2 ANQGSEA. The CDR3 covers 10 residues. The V and J ends lost 8 bases and 5 bases respectively, with 9 bases between them. CDR3 DNA sequence: TGCAGCCCCGCCCGTACTGAAGCTTTCTTT. It translates to CSPARTEAFF.

The chain recombines TRBV9 with TRBJ2-3, with D possibly TRBD2 on 6 matching bases. This CDR3 is built from 16 residues. Trimming took 3 bases from V and 5 from J, leaving 19 bases between them. Per the germline V gene, CDR1 is SGDLS and CDR2 is YYNGEE. The CDR3 DNA sequence: TGTGCCAGCAGCGCCCCGGCAGGCGGGATGGGAGATACGCAGTATTTT. It encodes CASSAPAGGMGDTQYF.

This chain uses TRBV10-3 with TRBJ2-3, with 11 nucleotides matching TRBD2. This CDR3 spans 16 amino acids. The V and J ends lost 2 bases and 4 bases, in that order; junction bases with no gene match: 5. The germline gives CDR1 ENHRY, CDR2 SYGVKD. The CDR3: CAISEPTSGSADTQYF. Written as DNA, the CDR3 is TGTGCCATCAGTGAGCCAACTAGCGGGAGTGCAGATACGCAGTATTTT.

The J gene is TRBJ1-1, the V gene TRBV12-3 or TRBV12-4, with 7 bases that match TRBD1. The CDR3 is made up of 14 amino acids. With 7 bases clipped from V and 1 base from J, the junction kept 6 bases outside the gene matches. CDR3 in amino acids: CASTFSGGNTEAFF. CDR3 in DNA: TGTGCCAGCACCTTTTCAGGGGGGAACACTGAAGCTTTCTTT.

As concerns this clonotype: One end of the junction does not line up with germline, which may come from a read error. V usage is TRBV7-2 and J usage is TRBJ1-1, with D unresolved. CDR1 SGHTA and CDR2 FQGNSA come from the germline V gene. The CDR3 is 12 residues long. This CDR3 is CASGFRNTEAFF. CDR3 DNA: TGTGCCAGCGGCTTCCGGAACACTGAAGCTTTCTTT.

V usage is TRBV3-1 and J usage is TRBJ1-4; D not certain. The V gene's germline CDR1 is LGHDT and CDR2 YNNKEL (reference sequence). V was cut by 0 bases and J by 8 bases, with 13 bases left in between. CDR3 length: 15 residues. The CDR3 DNA reads TGTGCCAGCAGCCAAGACGGCGGGGTACGGGAAAAACTGTTTTTT. Translating gives CASSQDGGVREKLFF.

CDR3 sequence: CSVKADRVGKNIQYF. The CDR3, as DNA: TGCAGCGTTAAGGCGGACAGGGTTGGGAAAAACATTCAGTACTTC. The chain couples TRBV29-1 to TRBJ2-4, with 8 bases fitting TRBD1. V gave up 5 bases and J gave up 4 bases; unmatched junction bases: 10. This CDR3 comprises 15 residues. Germline V gene data show CDR1 as SQVTM and CDR2 as ANQGSEA.